These T cell receptor beta chains were read from a single sample in a study of vaccination and CD4 T cells after COVID-19. TCRdb called the PCR reads again in MiXCR, with one record for every CDR3 protein. The profile covers some 17,000 distinct CDR3 sequences, with roughly three fifths appearing a single time and around 10% taken by the ten largest. Their antigen targets remain unknown. The sequencing sample was made of CD4+ T cells from blood, cultured in vitro. The receptors here all came from a human donor who had recovered from COVID-19. Each CDR3 is given with its conserved first and last residue. The D gene is left open where the match is weak. Where a row states a size, it is once, few, many or the class of an expanded clone; other rows omit it.

clone_size j_call v_call d_call cdr3_nt cdr3_aa
- TRBJ2-3 TRBV4-3 - TGCGCCAGCAGCCAAGAAGCCGACACTAGCACAGATACGCAGTATTTT CASSQEADTSTDTQYF
- TRBJ2-3 TRBV10-3 TRBD2 TGTGCCATTGGACTAGCGGGAGCCACAGATACGCAGTATTTT CAIGLAGATDTQYF
- TRBJ2-1 TRBV19 - TGTGCCGTAGACCTCCGGGACAATGAGCAGTTCTTC CAVDLRDNEQFF
large TRBJ1-6 TRBV7-9 TRBD1 TGTGCCAGCAGCATCTGGGACAGGGCCAATTCACCCCTCCACTTT CASSIWDRANSPLHF
few TRBJ1-5 TRBV20-1 - TGCAGTGCTAGAGGGCCCGGGGGGGTCGTTGATCAGCCCCAGCATTTT CSARGPGGVVDQPQHF
- TRBJ1-5 TRBV29-1 - TGCAGCGTTGGACAGTACAATCAGCCCCAGCATTTT CSVGQYNQPQHF
- TRBJ2-2 TRBV5-4 TRBD2 TGTGCCAGCAGGCGGGGGGACACCGGGGAGCTGTTTTTT CASRRGDTGELFF
- TRBJ2-2 TRBV27 TRBD2 TGTGCCAGCAGTTTTGGGACTAGCGGGATCACCGGGGAGCTGTTTTTT CASSFGTSGITGELFF
few TRBJ1-1 TRBV21-1 - TGTGCCAGCAGCACCACTACAGGTACCCTGGCAACTTTCTTT CASSTTTGTLATFF
few TRBJ1-2 TRBV20-1 - TGCAGTGCTAGAGGGGGAGGACAGCTCTATGGCTACACCTTC CSARGGGQLYGYTF
- TRBJ2-1 TRBV7-9 TRBD1 TGTGCCAGCAGCTTAGGCTACAGGGGACGACGCTACAATGAGCAGTTCTTC CASSLGYRGRRYNEQFF
- TRBJ1-5 TRBV6-4 TRBD1 TGTGCCAGCAGACACATATACGGGACAGGGGGTGACAATCAGCCCCAGCATTTT CASRHIYGTGGDNQPQHF
- TRBJ1-5 TRBV19 TRBD1 TGTGCCAGTACTTTCGACCCGGGACAGGGGGCGAGTGACAATCAGCCCCAGCATTTT CASTFDPGQGASDNQPQHF
- TRBJ1-1 TRBV5-1 - TGCGCCAGCAAGATGGGGAACACTGAAGCTTTCTTT CASKMGNTEAFF
- TRBJ2-7 TRBV7-3 - TGTGCCAGCAGCTTAAATACGGGCTCCTACGAGCAGTACTTC CASSLNTGSYEQYF
- TRBJ2-7 TRBV27 TRBD2 TGTGCCAGCAGTTTGACTAGCGGGAGGGTCGAGCAGTACTTC CASSLTSGRVEQYF
- TRBJ2-7 TRBV12-3/TRBV12-4 - TGTGCCAGCAGCGTCAGGGGGGTCCAAGATTCCTACGAGCAGTACTTC CASSVRGVQDSYEQYF
few TRBJ1-1 TRBV7-9 - TGTGCCAGCAGCTCAAACAGGGAGGACACTGAAGCTTTCTTT CASSSNREDTEAFF
- TRBJ2-7 TRBV6-2/TRBV6-3 TRBD2 TGTGCCAGCAGTTACTCCCCTTCCGGACTAGCGGGAGTCTCCTACGAGCAGTACTTC CASSYSPSGLAGVSYEQYF
- TRBJ1-1 TRBV6-5 TRBD1 TGTGCCAGCAGTTACTCGGTCCTGACAGGGCTGAACACTGAAGCTTTCTTT CASSYSVLTGLNTEAFF
- TRBJ2-1 TRBV12-3/TRBV12-4 TRBD2 TGTGCCAGCAGGATGACTAGCGGTAACAATGAGCAGTTCTTC CASRMTSGNNEQFF
- TRBJ1-2 TRBV30 - TGTGCCTGGAGTTACGGATCCTATGGCTACACCTTC CAWSYGSYGYTF
- TRBJ2-5 TRBV27 - TGTGCCAGCAGTTTCGGGTTTGCACAAGAGACCCAGTACTTC CASSFGFAQETQYF
few TRBJ1-2 TRBV20-1 - TGCAGTGCTATCGTCAGGGACTCCTTTGATGGCTACACCTTC CSAIVRDSFDGYTF
few TRBJ1-2 TRBV20-1 - TGCAGTGCTAGAGATCCGACAGCCTATGGCTACACCTTC CSARDPTAYGYTF
- TRBJ2-2 TRBV27 TRBD1 TGTGCCAGCAGTTGGACAGGGGTAAAGACCGGGGAGCTGTTTTTT CASSWTGVKTGELFF
- TRBJ1-1 TRBV7-2 - TGTGCCAGCAGCCAGGGGCAGAACACTGAAGCTTTCTTT CASSQGQNTEAFF
few TRBJ1-2 TRBV6-2/TRBV6-3 - TGTGCCACCGCCCAGACAATTGGCTACACCTTC CATAQTIGYTF
- TRBJ1-1 TRBV7-9 - TGTGCCAGCAGCTTAGAGGGGACGGGCAACACTGAAGCTTTCTTT CASSLEGTGNTEAFF
once TRBJ2-2 TRBV7-3 TRBD2 TGTGCCAGCAAGAGCGGGAGGTCCACCGGGGAGCTGTTTTTT CASKSGRSTGELFF
- TRBJ2-1 TRBV19 - TGTGCCAGTAGTAAGGACATCAGGGAACACATGGATGAGCAGTTCTTC CASSKDIREHMDEQFF
- TRBJ1-5 TRBV12-3/TRBV12-4 - TGTGCCAGCAGTTTAGCGGGAAGGTGGGATCAGCCCCAGCATTTT CASSLAGRWDQPQHF
- TRBJ2-1 TRBV28 - TGTGCCAGCAGGGAACCAAGCAATGAGCAGTTCTTC CASREPSNEQFF
- TRBJ2-2 TRBV19 TRBD1 TGTGCCAGTACCTCAAGGTGGGGACAGGGAGACACCGGGGAGCTGTTTTTT CASTSRWGQGDTGELFF
- TRBJ1-6 TRBV20-1 - TGCAGTGCTAGAGGGGCGAGAGGAAATTCACCCCTCCACTTT CSARGARGNSPLHF
- TRBJ1-1 TRBV19 - TGTGCCAGTAGTCCCCCGTACGCCAGTACTGAAGCTTTCTTT CASSPPYASTEAFF
- TRBJ2-7 TRBV2 - TGTGCCAGCAGTGACATCTACGAGCAGTACTTC CASSDIYEQYF
- TRBJ1-1 TRBV7-3 - TGTGTCAGCAGCGTCACAGGGAGAACTGAAGCTTTCTTT CVSSVTGRTEAFF
- TRBJ2-7 TRBV27 TRBD1 TGTGCCAGCACGTGGACAGGGTCCAACGAGCAGTACTTC CASTWTGSNEQYF
- TRBJ2-5 TRBV29-1 - TGCAGCGTGGCCCTAACAGGAGCGCTGCAAGAGACCCAGTACTTC CSVALTGALQETQYF
- TRBJ1-5 TRBV24-1 - TGTGCCACCAGTGATTACAGGGAGCAGCCCCAGCATTTT CATSDYREQPQHF
- TRBJ2-6 TRBV2 TRBD1 TGTGCCAGCAGTGTAACAGGGGGCTCTGGGGCCAACGTCCTGACTTTC CASSVTGGSGANVLTF
- TRBJ1-5 TRBV18 TRBD1 TGTGCCAGCTCACCAGGACAGGCAAGCAATCAGCCCCAGCATTTT CASSPGQASNQPQHF
- TRBJ2-1 TRBV6-2/TRBV6-3 - TGTGCCAGCGGCTCGGGTCCTGAGCAGTTCTTC CASGSGPEQFF
- TRBJ2-7 TRBV20-1 TRBD2 TGCAGTGCTAGAGATCAGGCGACTAGCGGACTTTACGAGCAGTACTTC CSARDQATSGLYEQYF
- TRBJ1-2 TRBV10-3 - TGTGCCACCCAGGGATTCGACTATGGCTACACCTTC CATQGFDYGYTF
few TRBJ1-6 TRBV20-1 - TGCAGTGCTGGGAGGGGCACGGCAGGCAATTCACCCCTCCACTTT CSAGRGTAGNSPLHF
once TRBJ2-1 TRBV12-3/TRBV12-4 TRBD2 TGTGCCAGCAGTACGGGACTAGCGGGGAGCAATGAGCAGTTCTTC CASSTGLAGSNEQFF
- TRBJ1-6 TRBV27 TRBD1 TGTGCCAGCAGTTTGGGCAGGGGGGCATCACCCCTCCACTTT CASSLGRGASPLHF
- TRBJ1-5 TRBV27 - TGTGCCAGCAGTCGGACACAAGGGAGGGCGGGTCAGCCCCAGCATTTT CASSRTQGRAGQPQHF
- TRBJ2-7 TRBV6-1 - TGTGCCAGCAGTGAACCGGCAGGGACCAACGAGCAGTACTTC CASSEPAGTNEQYF
- TRBJ2-2 TRBV7-7 - TGTGCTAGCAGCTTAGCCCAGGTCAACACCGGGGAGCTGTTTTTT CASSLAQVNTGELFF